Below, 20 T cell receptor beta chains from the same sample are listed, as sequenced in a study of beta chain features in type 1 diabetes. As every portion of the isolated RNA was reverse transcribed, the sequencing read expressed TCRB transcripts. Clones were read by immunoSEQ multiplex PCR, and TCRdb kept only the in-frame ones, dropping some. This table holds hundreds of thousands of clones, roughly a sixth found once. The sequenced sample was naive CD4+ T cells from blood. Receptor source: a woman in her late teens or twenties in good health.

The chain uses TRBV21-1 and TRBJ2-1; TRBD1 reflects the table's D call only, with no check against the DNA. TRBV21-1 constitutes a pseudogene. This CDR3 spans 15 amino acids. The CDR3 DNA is TGTGCCAGCAATTGGGTCGGGACAGAGTACAATGAGCAGTTCTTC. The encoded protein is CASNWVGTEYNEQFF.

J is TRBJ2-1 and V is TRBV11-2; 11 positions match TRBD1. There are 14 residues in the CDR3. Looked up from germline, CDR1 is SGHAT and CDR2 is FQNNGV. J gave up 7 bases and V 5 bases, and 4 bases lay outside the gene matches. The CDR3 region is CASSPGQGANEQFF. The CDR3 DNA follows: TGTGCCAGCAGCCCCGGACAGGGGGCGAATGAGCAGTTCTTC.

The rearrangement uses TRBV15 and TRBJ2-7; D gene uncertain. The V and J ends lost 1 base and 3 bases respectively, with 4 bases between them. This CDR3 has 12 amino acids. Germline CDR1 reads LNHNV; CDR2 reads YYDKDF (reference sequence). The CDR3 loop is CATSRGYYEQYF. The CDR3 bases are TGTGCCACCAGCAGAGGCTACTACGAGCAGTACTTC.

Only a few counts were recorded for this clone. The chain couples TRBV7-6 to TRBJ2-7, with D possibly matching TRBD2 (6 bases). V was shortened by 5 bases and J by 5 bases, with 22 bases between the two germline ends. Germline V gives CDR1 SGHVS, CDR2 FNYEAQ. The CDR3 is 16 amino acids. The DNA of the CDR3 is TGTGCCAGCAGCCCCACACCGGGACTCACAAGCCACGAGCAGTACTTC. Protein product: CASSPTPGLTSHEQYF.

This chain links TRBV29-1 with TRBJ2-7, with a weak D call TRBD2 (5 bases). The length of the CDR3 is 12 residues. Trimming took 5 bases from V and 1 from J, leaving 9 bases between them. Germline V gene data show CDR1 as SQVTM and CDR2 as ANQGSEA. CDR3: CSVWTGSYEQYF. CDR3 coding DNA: TGCAGCGTTTGGACGGGGTCCTACGAGCAGTACTTC.

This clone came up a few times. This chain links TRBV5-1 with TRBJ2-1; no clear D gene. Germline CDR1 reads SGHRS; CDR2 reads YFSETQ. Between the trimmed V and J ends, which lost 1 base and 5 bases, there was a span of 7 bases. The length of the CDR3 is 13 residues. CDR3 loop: CASSLRKHNEQFF. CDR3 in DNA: TGCGCCAGCAGCTTGAGGAAACACAATGAGCAGTTCTTC. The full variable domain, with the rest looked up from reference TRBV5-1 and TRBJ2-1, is KAGVTQTPRYLIKTRGQQVTLSCSPISGHRSVSWYQQTPGQGLQFLFEYFSETQRNKGNFPGRFSGRQFSNSRSEMNVSTLELGDSALYLCASSLRKHNEQFFGPGTRLTVL.

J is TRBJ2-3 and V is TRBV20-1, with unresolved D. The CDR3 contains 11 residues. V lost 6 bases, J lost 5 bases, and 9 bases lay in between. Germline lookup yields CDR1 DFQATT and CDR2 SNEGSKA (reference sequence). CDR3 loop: CSAHRRDTQYF. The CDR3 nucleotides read TGCAGTGCCCATCGACGAGATACGCAGTATTTT.

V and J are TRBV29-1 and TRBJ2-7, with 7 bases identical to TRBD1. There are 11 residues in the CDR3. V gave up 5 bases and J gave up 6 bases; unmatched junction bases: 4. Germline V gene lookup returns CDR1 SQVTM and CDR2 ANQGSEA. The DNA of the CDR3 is TGCAGCGTTACAGGGGTTGGCGAGCAGTACTTC. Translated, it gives CSVTGVGEQYF.

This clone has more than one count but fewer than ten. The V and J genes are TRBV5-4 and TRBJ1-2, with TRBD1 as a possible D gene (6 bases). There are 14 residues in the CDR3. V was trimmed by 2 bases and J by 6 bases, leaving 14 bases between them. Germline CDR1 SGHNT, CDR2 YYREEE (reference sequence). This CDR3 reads CASSFPGSGDGYTF. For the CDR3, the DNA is TGTGCCAGCAGCTTTCCAGGGTCAGGGGATGGCTACACCTTC.

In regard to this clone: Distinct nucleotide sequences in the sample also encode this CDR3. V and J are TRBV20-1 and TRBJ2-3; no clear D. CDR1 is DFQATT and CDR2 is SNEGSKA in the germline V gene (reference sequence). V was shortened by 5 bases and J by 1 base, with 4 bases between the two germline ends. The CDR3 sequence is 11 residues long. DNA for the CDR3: TGCAGTGCTGTAGGCACAGATACGCAGTATTTT. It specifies CSAVGTDTQYF.

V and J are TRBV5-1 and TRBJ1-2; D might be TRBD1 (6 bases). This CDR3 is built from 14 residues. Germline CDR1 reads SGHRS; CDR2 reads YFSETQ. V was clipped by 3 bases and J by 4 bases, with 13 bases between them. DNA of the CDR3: TGCGCCAGCAGCTCGGGTACAGGGCCCTATGGCTACACCTTC. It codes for CASSSGTGPYGYTF.

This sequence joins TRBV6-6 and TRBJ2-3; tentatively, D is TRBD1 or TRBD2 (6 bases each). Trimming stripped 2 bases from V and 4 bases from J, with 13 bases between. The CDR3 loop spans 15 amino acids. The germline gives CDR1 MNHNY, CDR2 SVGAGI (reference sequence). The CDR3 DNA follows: TGTGCCAGCAGTTACCGAAAGGGGGGCTCAGATACGCAGTATTTT. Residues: CASSYRKGGSDTQYF.

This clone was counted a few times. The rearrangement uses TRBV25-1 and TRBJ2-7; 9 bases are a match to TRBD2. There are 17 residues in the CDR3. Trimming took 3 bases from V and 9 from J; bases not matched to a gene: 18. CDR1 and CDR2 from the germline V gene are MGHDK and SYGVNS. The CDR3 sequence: CASSDPHSPSGTTRQYF. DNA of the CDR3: TGTGCCAGCAGTGACCCCCACAGTCCTAGCGGGACCACTCGGCAGTACTTC.

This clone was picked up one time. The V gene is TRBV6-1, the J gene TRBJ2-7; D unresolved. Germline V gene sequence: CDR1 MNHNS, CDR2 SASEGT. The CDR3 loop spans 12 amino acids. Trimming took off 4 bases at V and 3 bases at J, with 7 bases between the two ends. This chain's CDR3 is CASSAVSYEQYF. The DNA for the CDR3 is TGTGCCAGCAGTGCCGTCAGCTACGAGCAGTACTTC.

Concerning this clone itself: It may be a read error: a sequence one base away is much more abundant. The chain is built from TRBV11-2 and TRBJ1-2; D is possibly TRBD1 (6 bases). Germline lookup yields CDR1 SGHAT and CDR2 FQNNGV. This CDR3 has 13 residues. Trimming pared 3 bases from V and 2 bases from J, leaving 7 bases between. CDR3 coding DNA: TGTGCCAGCAGCTTGGACAGCAACTATGGCTACACCTTC. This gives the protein CASSLDSNYGYTF.

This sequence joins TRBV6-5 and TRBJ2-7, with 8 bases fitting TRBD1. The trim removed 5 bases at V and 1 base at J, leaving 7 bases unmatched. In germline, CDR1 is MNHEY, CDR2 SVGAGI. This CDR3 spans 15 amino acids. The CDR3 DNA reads TGTGCCAGCAGTAGACAGGGGACCCAGTCCTACGAGCAGTACTTC. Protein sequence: CASSRQGTQSYEQYF.

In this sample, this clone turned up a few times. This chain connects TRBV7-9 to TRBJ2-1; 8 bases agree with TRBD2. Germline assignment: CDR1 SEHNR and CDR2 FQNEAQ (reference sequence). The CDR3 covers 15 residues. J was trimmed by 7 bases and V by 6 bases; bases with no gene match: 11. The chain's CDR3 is CASSRPAGVSNEQFF. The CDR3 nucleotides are TGTGCCAGCAGTCGCCCAGCGGGGGTGAGTAATGAGCAGTTCTTC. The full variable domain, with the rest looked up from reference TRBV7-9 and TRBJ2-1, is DTGVSQNPRHKITKRGQNVTFRCDPISEHNRLYWYRQTLGQGPEFLTYFQNEAQLEKSRLLSDRFSAERPKGSFSTLEIQRTEQGDSAMYLCASSRPAGVSNEQFFGPGTRLTVL.

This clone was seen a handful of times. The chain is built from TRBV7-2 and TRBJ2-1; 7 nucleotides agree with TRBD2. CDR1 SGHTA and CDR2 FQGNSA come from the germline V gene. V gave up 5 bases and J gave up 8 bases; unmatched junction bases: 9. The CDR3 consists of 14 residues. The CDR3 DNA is TGTGCCAGCAGCCCCTTCGGGACTAACGATGAGCAGTTCTTC. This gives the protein CASSPFGTNDEQFF.

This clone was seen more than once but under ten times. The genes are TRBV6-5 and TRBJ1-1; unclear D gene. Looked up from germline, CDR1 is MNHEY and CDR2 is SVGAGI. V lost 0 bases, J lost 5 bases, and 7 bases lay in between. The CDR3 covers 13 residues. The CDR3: CASSYSMRTEAFF. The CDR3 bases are TGTGCCAGCAGTTACTCAATGAGAACTGAAGCTTTCTTT.

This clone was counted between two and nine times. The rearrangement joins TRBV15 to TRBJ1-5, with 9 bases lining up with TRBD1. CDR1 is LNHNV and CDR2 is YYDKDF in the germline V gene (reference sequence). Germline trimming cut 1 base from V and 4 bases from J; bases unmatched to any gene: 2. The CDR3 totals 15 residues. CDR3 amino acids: CATSRVTGGNQPQHF. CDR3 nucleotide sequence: TGTGCCACCAGCAGAGTGACAGGGGGGAATCAGCCCCAGCATTTT.